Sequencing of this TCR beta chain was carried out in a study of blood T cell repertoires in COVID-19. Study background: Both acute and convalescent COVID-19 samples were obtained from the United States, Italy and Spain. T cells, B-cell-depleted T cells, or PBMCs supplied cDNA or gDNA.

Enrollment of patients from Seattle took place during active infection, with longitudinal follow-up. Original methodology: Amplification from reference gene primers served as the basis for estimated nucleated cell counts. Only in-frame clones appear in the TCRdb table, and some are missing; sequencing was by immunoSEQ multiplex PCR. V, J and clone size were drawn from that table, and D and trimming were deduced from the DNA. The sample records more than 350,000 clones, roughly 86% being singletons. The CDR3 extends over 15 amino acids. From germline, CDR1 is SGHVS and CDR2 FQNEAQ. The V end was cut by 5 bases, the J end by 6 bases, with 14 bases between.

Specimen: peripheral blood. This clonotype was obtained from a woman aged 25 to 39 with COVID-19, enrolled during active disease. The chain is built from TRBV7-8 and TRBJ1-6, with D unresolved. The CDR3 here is CASSPSSRFNSPLHF. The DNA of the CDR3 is TGTGCCAGCAGCCCGAGTTCCAGGTTTAATTCACCCCTCCACTTT.